This TCR beta chain derives from a study of T cell responses to AZD1222 COVID-19 vaccine (dated by TCRdb to 2020 to 2023). Regarding the research as a whole: TCR sequencing covered 233 trial participants: 207 given two doses of AZD1222 and 26 given two doses of MenACWY control vaccine. Trial participants were enrolled into age subgroups of 18-55, 56-69 and 70-plus years, which contained around 150, 29 and 61 TCR-sequenced participants, respectively. What the authors observed across the whole study: In the small 56-69-year group, the increase in depth fell short of significance, most likely because of low power. Epitopes outside the regions mutated in the B.1.351 and B.1.1.7 variants were reportedly recognized by nearly half of the unique spike-specific TCRs. A significant rise in spike-specific TCR breadth and depth was observed after two AZD1222 doses relative to day 0 and relative to MenACWY recipients. Because no day 14 peak-response samples were available, repertoires were characterized only after the peak T cell response. Participants were mostly white British, with more females than males. The authors suggested clonal diversity may have been underestimated. Conclusions about previously exposed vaccinees are limited, since just six AZD1222 recipients were seropositive for SARS-CoV-2 at baseline. The vaccine-associated CD4 TCRs covered the entire spike protein, and the dominant responses fell in regions 160-218 and 743-854.

In light of the paper, this sample's time point label describes: about 28 days (+/-7) after the second vaccine dose. AZD1222 recipients whose second dose came at about 4 weeks and those whose second dose came at about 12 weeks were combined into one group, since spike-specific TCR depth and breadth did not differ between the two schedules. Samples from vaccinated people were obtained from the UK trials COV001 and COV002, which included a single-blind randomized controlled phase 2/3 trial of AZD1222 (ChAdOx1 nCoV-19) in healthy adults. For TCRbeta chain sequencing, PBMC samples were collected from trial participants at day 0 and at day 28 after the second dose. The CDR3 regions of human TCRbeta chains were analyzed by immunosequencing. Processing in the source paper ran as follows. TCRs in the repertoires were compared against a reference library of SARS-CoV-2-specific TCRs that had been generated with the MIRA antigen-specificity platform. Breadth was defined as the fraction of unique TCRs that were SARS-CoV-2-associated, and depth was defined as the fraction of total T cells that were SARS-CoV-2-associated. Using the MIRA data, every spike-specific TCR was mapped to the spike region that the TCR reacted to and assigned to either a CD4 or a CD8 class. Log10-transformed breadth and depth values were compared by one-way ANOVA with Sidak's multiple comparisons tests. TCRdb stores this immuneACCESS table with in-frame sequences only. Part of the clones is absent; in the studies checked, under half of the shortfall reflects unresolved V genes, and no reason is known for the rest. V, J and clone size are those of that table, while D and trimming were read from the DNA. Across this sample there are some 81,000 clones, with under 95% seen only once. 11% of the sample is in the top ten clones.

The CDR3, cysteine through phenylalanine, is 14 amino acids long. Left in the record is the CDR3 DNA by itself, 42 bases read in frame from the first base. CDR1 MNHEY and CDR2 SVGEGT were looked up in the germline V gene. V is pared back by 2 bases and J by 8 bases, with 13 bases lying between the germline termini. A word on this clone: The antigen it binds to is not known. No clone much larger than this one lies a single base away; base qualities are absent.

The specimen was peripheral blood, collected 28 days after the second AZD1222 dose. The rearrangement joined TRBV6-2 or TRBV6-3 to TRBJ2-1, with the D gene too uncertain to name. This TCR derives from an adult who received the AZD1222 COVID-19 vaccine. The CDR3 reads CASSYGSRWDEQFF. Here is the DNA: TGTGCCAGCAGTTACGGGTCTAGATGGGATGAGCAGTTCTTC.